This T cell receptor (beta chain) was recovered during a study of blood T cell repertoires in COVID-19. The wider study: The cDNA or gDNA used as material had been derived from T cells, B-cell-depleted T cells, or PBMCs.

This clone was seen just once. Some clones are missing from TCRdb's copy, which holds only in-frame ones; the method was immunoSEQ multiplex PCR. The sample contains around 250,000 clones, approximately 90% of which appear only once. This CDR3 comprises 14 residues. Germline V gene sequence: CDR1 LNHDA, CDR2 SQIVND (reference sequence). V was pared by 4 bases and J by 11 bases, with 18 bases between. The source of this sequence is a woman in her twenties or thirties who had recovered from COVID-19. The V gene is TRBV19, the J gene TRBJ1-5; TRBD1 might be the D (5 bases). Sequenced input: PBMCs or T cells enriched from blood (not recorded which). CDR3 DNA sequence: TGTGCCAGTAGTACCGGACCGGGGGGAGGGACCCAGCATTTT. It codes for CASSTGPGGGTQHF. The entire variable domain, with the rest obtained from reference TRBV19 and TRBJ1-5, is as follows: DGGITQSPKYLFRKEGQNVTLSCEQNLNHDAMYWYRQDPGQGLRLIYYSQIVNDFQKGDIAEGYSVSREKKESFPLTVTSAQKNPTAFYLCASSTGPGGGTQHFGDGTRLSIL.